The 30 T cell receptor beta chains below come from one sample, sequenced in a study of tumor-infiltrating lymphocytes in localized non-small cell lung cancer. Data came from immunoSEQ multiplex PCR; TCRdb stores just in-frame clones and leaves some out. The table lists about 7,600 clones, about 79% of them singletons. Sequences were obtained from uninvolved lung tissue not adjacent to the tumor. Source of these receptors: a human donor with non-small cell lung cancer.

The chain couples TRBV7-9 to TRBJ1-2; D perhaps matches TRBD1 (5 bases). CDR3 size: 17 residues. V lost 2 bases and J 0 bases, leaving 16 bases between the germline ends. From germline, CDR1 is SEHNR and CDR2 FQNEAQ (reference sequence). The CDR3 coding sequence is TGTGCCAGCAGCTTATCTTTCTCCCTGACAGCTAACTATGGCTACACCTTC. Its protein is CASSLSFSLTANYGYTF.

V is TRBV6-1 and J is TRBJ2-1; D is uncertain. CDR1 is MNHNS and CDR2 is SASEGT in the germline V gene. Deletions cut 8 bases from V and 12 bases from J, with 17 bases between. There are 12 residues in the CDR3. The CDR3 region is CASRAYSYGQFF. In DNA form, the CDR3 reads TGTGCCAGCCGGGCGTACTCGTACGGGCAGTTCTTC.

V is TRBV9 and J is TRBJ1-1, with D perhaps matching TRBD1 (6 bases). Germline CDR1 SGDLS, CDR2 YYNGEE. The V and J ends lost 4 bases and 1 base respectively, with 11 bases between them. This CDR3 region has 14 residues. CDR3 in amino acids: CASSSQTGNTEAFF. CDR3 DNA sequence: TGTGCCAGCAGCTCCCAGACAGGGAACACTGAAGCTTTCTTT.

V gene TRBV10-3 combines with J gene TRBJ1-5; unclear D gene. The CDR3 is 12 residues long. Trimming stripped 2 bases from V and 3 bases from J, with 2 bases between. Germline CDR1 and CDR2: ENHRY and SYGVKD. CDR3 amino acids: CAISEVNQPQHF. In DNA form, the CDR3 reads TGTGCCATCAGTGAGGTCAATCAGCCCCAGCATTTT.

The rearrangement uses TRBV4-2 and TRBJ2-5, with 10 positions matching TRBD2. This CDR3 region has 15 residues. Germline V gene lookup returns CDR1 LGHNA and CDR2 YNFKEQ. The V segment lost 4 bases and the J segment 3 bases; nucleotides outside the gene matches: 5. The chain's CDR3 is CASSLHLAGEETQYF. In nucleotides, the CDR3 is TGTGCCAGCAGCCTTCATCTAGCGGGAGAAGAGACCCAGTACTTC.

The rearrangement links TRBV7-2 to TRBJ2-2; tentative D call: TRBD1 (7 bases). The CDR3 extends over 15 amino acids. V lost 4 bases and J lost 2, with 11 bases in between. Per germline, CDR1 SGHTA and CDR2 FQGNSA. The CDR3 is CASSSTGTNTGELFF. The DNA for the CDR3 is TGTGCCAGCAGCTCGACAGGGACTAACACCGGGGAGCTGTTTTTT.

The DNA of the CDR3 is TGCGCCAGCAGGAGGGATTCCGGTCGCCAGCAGTTCTTC. Translating gives CASRRDSGRQQFF. The J gene is TRBJ2-1, the V gene TRBV4-3; D possibly corresponds to TRBD2 (5 bases). Trimming took 6 bases from V and 11 from J, leaving 17 bases between them. Germline CDR1 and CDR2: LGHNA and YSLEER. The CDR3 runs 13 residues.

This clone was detected a few times. The V call is TRBV19, the J call TRBJ1-1; D is perhaps TRBD1 (5 bases). CDR3 length equals 15 residues. Germline loops: CDR1 LNHDA, CDR2 SQIVND (reference sequence). V lost 8 bases and J lost 3, with 19 bases in between. CDR3 bases: TGTGCCAGTGGGCGATTGGACATACAACACACTGAAGCTTTCTTT. As protein: CASGRLDIQHTEAFF.

This rearrangement joins TRBV30 to TRBJ1-1; TRBD1 might be the D (6 bases). CDR1 is GTSNPN and CDR2 is SVGIG in the germline V gene (reference sequence). The CDR3 is made up of 16 amino acids. V lost 1 base and J 1 base, leaving 16 bases between the germline ends. The CDR3 spells CAWSGGVGGQNTEAFF. The CDR3 DNA is TGTGCCTGGAGTGGCGGGGTCGGGGGACAGAACACTGAAGCTTTCTTT.

This clone appeared once. The chain has TRBV6-5 and TRBJ1-5, with D unresolved. Germline V gene lookup returns CDR1 MNHEY and CDR2 SVGAGI. V was clipped by 0 bases and J by 5 bases, with 11 bases between them. CDR3 length equals 15 residues. CDR3 DNA sequence: TGTGCCAGCAGTTACTCTACGGGCGCAGATCAGCCCCAGCATTTT. Translated, it gives CASSYSTGADQPQHF.

The V call is TRBV5-8, the J call TRBJ2-3; no reliable D call. The V and J ends lost 0 bases and 3 bases respectively, with 11 bases between them. The CDR3 loop spans 15 amino acids. CDR1 SGHTS and CDR2 YDEGEE come from the germline V gene. The CDR3 DNA reads as TGTGCCAGCAGCTTGGGTCTGGGTTCTACAGATACGCAGTATTTT. Protein sequence: CASSLGLGSTDTQYF.

The chain combines TRBV5-6 with TRBJ2-1, with D possibly being TRBD1 (6 bases). In germline, CDR1 is SGHDT, CDR2 YYEEEE. The CDR3 is made up of 12 amino acids. V lost 4 bases to trimming and J lost 9 bases, with 11 bases between them. This CDR3 reads CASSPGAVEQFF. The CDR3 region has the DNA TGTGCCAGCAGCCCAGGGGCGGTTGAGCAGTTCTTC.

The chain uses TRBV7-9 and TRBJ2-1, with D perhaps being TRBD1 or TRBD2 (6 bases each). The CDR3 is 16 amino acids. Trimming took off 5 bases at V and 2 bases at J, with 16 bases between the two ends. Looked up from germline, CDR1 is SEHNR and CDR2 is FQNEAQ (reference sequence). CDR3 in DNA: TGTGCCAGCAGCGACCCGACTAGGGGGGCCTACAATGAGCAGTTCTTC. Its protein product is CASSDPTRGAYNEQFF.

The rearrangement joins TRBV5-8 to TRBJ1-5; no definite D call. The CDR3 contains 13 residues. Germline V gene data show CDR1 as SGHTS and CDR2 as YDEGEE. The V end lost 0 bases, the J end lost 4 bases, and 5 bases lay between the germline ends. CDR3 coding DNA: TGTGCCAGCAGCTTGGGGCAGAATCAGCCCCAGCATTTT. The encoded protein is CASSLGQNQPQHF.

The chain carries TRBV6-5 and TRBJ2-7; D gene ambiguous. Germline assignment: CDR1 MNHEY and CDR2 SVGAGI. This CDR3 has 16 residues. V was clipped by 2 bases and J by 2 bases, with 16 bases between them. CDR3 nucleotide sequence: TGTGCCAGCAGTTACGGCGGTGCAGGTTTGGCCTACGAGCAGTACTTC. Its translation: CASSYGGAGLAYEQYF.

This chain uses TRBV5-1 with TRBJ2-2, with unresolved D. The CDR3 sequence is 15 residues long. Per germline, CDR1 SGHRS and CDR2 YFSETQ. The germline V and J ends were trimmed by 2 bases and 1 base, with 9 bases remaining between them. In DNA, the CDR3 is TGCGCCAGCAGCTTTGTGGCGGAGAACACCGGGGAGCTGTTTTTT. It encodes CASSFVAENTGELFF. Full variable domain (remainder filled in from reference TRBV5-1 and TRBJ2-2): KAGVTQTPRYLIKTRGQQVTLSCSPISGHRSVSWYQQTPGQGLQFLFEYFSETQRNKGNFPGRFSGRQFSNSRSEMNVSTLELGDSALYLCASSFVAENTGELFFGEGSRLTVL.

The J gene is TRBJ2-3, the V gene TRBV29-1; D not certain. This CDR3 is built from 13 residues. V shed 4 bases and J shed 0 bases, with 8 bases lying between them. From germline, CDR1 is SQVTM and CDR2 ANQGSEA. The CDR3 bases are TGCAGCGTTGTCCGCGATAGCACAGATACGCAGTATTTT. Amino acids: CSVVRDSTDTQYF.

This chain joins TRBV5-1 and TRBJ1-2; 8 nucleotides line up with TRBD1. The CDR3 length is 15 residues. V shed 0 bases and J 4 bases; nucleotides not matched to a gene: 5. In germline, CDR1 is SGHRS, CDR2 YFSETQ. CDR3 amino acids: CASSLGRTGSYGYTF. The CDR3 DNA follows: TGCGCCAGCAGCTTGGGCCGGACAGGGAGCTATGGCTACACCTTC.

The rearrangement joins TRBV7-2 to TRBJ2-3; the match to TRBD2 covers 8 bases. Germline values: CDR1 SGHTA, CDR2 FQGNSA. V lost 2 bases and J lost 5; bases outside the gene matches: 6. This CDR3 contains 15 residues. CDR3: CASSLFKRERDTQYF. CDR3 nucleotide sequence: TGTGCCAGCAGCTTATTTAAGCGGGAGAGAGATACGCAGTATTTT.

This clone appeared once. The CDR3 region is CASSQDLRHSGANVLTF. CDR3 coding DNA: TGCGCCAGCAGCCAAGATCTGCGACACTCTGGGGCCAACGTCCTGACTTTC. This rearrangement joins TRBV4-3 to TRBJ2-6; no firm D call. The germline V gene encodes CDR1 LGHNA and CDR2 YSLEER. Between the trimmed V and J ends, which lost 0 bases and 0 bases, there was a span of 9 bases. This CDR3 is 17 amino acids long.

The chain uses TRBV11-3 and TRBJ2-1; TRBD2 agrees at 10 bases. J gave up 4 bases and V 3 bases, and 12 bases lay outside the gene matches. The CDR3 sequence is 18 residues long. Germline V CDR1 and CDR2: SGHNT, YENEEA. The CDR3 is CASSFSLAGAGSYNEQFF. In nucleotides, the CDR3 is TGTGCCAGCAGCTTTTCGCTAGCGGGAGCCGGGAGTTACAATGAGCAGTTCTTC. Combining the CDR3 with reference TRBV11-3 and TRBJ2-1 gives the whole variable domain EAGVVQSPRYKIIEKKQPVAFWCNPISGHNTLYWYLQNLGQGPELLIRYENEEAVDDSQLPKDRFSAERLKGVDSTLKIQPAELGDSAVYLCASSFSLAGAGSYNEQFFGPGTRLTVL.

The chain employs TRBV29-1 and TRBJ1-2, with TRBD1 matching 9 bases. Trimming at V came to 3 bases and at J to 9 bases, leaving 5 bases not matched to a gene. This CDR3 has 12 residues. Germline V gene sequence: CDR1 SQVTM, CDR2 ANQGSEA. The CDR3 is CSVDPQGASYTF. CDR3 bases: TGCAGCGTTGATCCACAGGGGGCCAGCTACACCTTC. The full variable domain, rest sourced from reference TRBV29-1 and TRBJ1-2, is SAVISQKPSRDICQRGTSLTIQCQVDSQVTMMFWYRQQPGQSLTLIATANQGSEATYESGFVIDKFPISRPNLTFSTLTVSNMSPEDSSIYLCSVDPQGASYTFGSGTRLTVV.

The chain combines TRBV10-3 with TRBJ2-5; D gene uncertain. The germline V and J ends were trimmed by 0 bases and 5 bases, with 10 bases remaining between them. The CDR3 is 14 amino acids. Germline lookup yields CDR1 ENHRY and CDR2 SYGVKD. CDR3 sequence (DNA): TGTGCCATCAGTGAGTCCACTAATGGGGAGACCCAGTACTTC. It is translated as CAISESTNGETQYF.

This chain uses TRBV11-2 with TRBJ2-2; 12 nucleotides agree with TRBD2. V was clipped by 2 bases and J by 7 bases; unmatched bases: 5. Germline CDR1 SGHAT, CDR2 FQNNGV. This CDR3 is built from 16 residues. The CDR3 here is CASSLRGLAGNGELFF. DNA for the CDR3: TGTGCCAGCAGCTTAAGAGGACTAGCGGGAAACGGGGAGCTGTTTTTT.

V gene TRBV18 combines with J gene TRBJ1-1; D gene ambiguous. The V end was cut by 2 bases, the J end by 0 bases, with 7 bases between. CDR1 is KGHSH and CDR2 is LQKENI in the germline V gene. CDR3 size: 14 residues. CDR3 protein: CASSPNSMNTEAFF. CDR3 DNA sequence: TGTGCCAGCTCACCAAACTCGATGAACACTGAAGCTTTCTTT. The entire variable domain, with the rest obtained from reference TRBV18 and TRBJ1-1, is as follows: NAGVMQNPRHLVRRRGQEARLRCSPMKGHSHVYWYRQLPEEGLKFMVYLQKENIIDESGMPKERFSAEFPKEGPSILRIQQVVRGDSAAYFCASSPNSMNTEAFFGQGTRLTVV.

The chain carries TRBV10-3 and TRBJ1-1; 10 bases match TRBD1. The CDR3 contains 14 residues. Germline values: CDR1 ENHRY, CDR2 SYGVKD. J gave up 5 bases and V 2 bases, and 2 bases lay outside the gene matches. The CDR3 nucleotides are TGTGCCATCAGTGAGGGACAGGGGGGAACTGAAGCTTTCTTT. Protein: CAISEGQGGTEAFF.

This clone was observed a few times. The chain combines TRBV12-5 with TRBJ2-5; D might be TRBD2 (7 bases). CDR3 size: 17 residues. CDR1 LGHNT and CDR2 FRNRAP come from the germline V gene. The V and J ends lost 6 bases and 5 bases respectively, with 25 bases between them. The CDR3 is CASGAGAQVGGAETQYF. CDR3 coding DNA: TGTGCTAGTGGGGCAGGGGCTCAGGTGGGGGGGGCGGAGACCCAGTACTTC.

The chain combines TRBV10-3 with TRBJ1-3; TRBD1 matches 10 bases. V gave up 5 bases and J gave up 0 bases; unmatched junction bases: 16. The CDR3 is 20 residues long. The germline V gene has CDR1 ENHRY and CDR2 SYGVKD. CDR3 protein: CAISLPSSGTGEHSGNTIYF. The CDR3 DNA is TGTGCCATCAGTCTCCCCTCCTCCGGGACAGGGGAACACTCTGGAAACACCATATATTTT.

The DNA for the CDR3 is TGTGCCAGCAGCCCCTGGACAGGGGGGAATAATTCACCCCTCCACTTT. As protein: CASSPWTGGNNSPLHF. This chain connects TRBV2 to TRBJ1-6, with 10 bases matching TRBD1. Germline trimming cut 6 bases from V and 5 bases from J; bases unmatched to any gene: 7. The CDR3 sequence is 16 residues long. Germline values: CDR1 SNHLY, CDR2 FYNNEI.

This clone rates as medium-sized (0.01 to 0.1%). The chain employs TRBV6-5 and TRBJ2-7; D perhaps matches TRBD1 (6 bases). Germline assignment: CDR1 MNHEY and CDR2 SVGAGI. Trimming left V 5 bases short and J 2 bases short, with 13 bases between. This CDR3 is 14 amino acids long. The CDR3: CASSTTGMPYEQYF. CDR3 nucleotides: TGTGCCAGCAGTACAACAGGGATGCCCTACGAGCAGTACTTC.